The entry below describes one TCR beta chain. The entry originates in a study of blood T cell repertoires in COVID-19. The assay was immunoSEQ multiplex PCR, and TCRdb's table has in-frame clones only and misses some. The data contain about 220,000 clones, under 90% of them singletons. This CDR3 spans 14 amino acids. Germline V gives CDR1 MNHNS, CDR2 SASEGT. Between the trimmed V and J ends, which lost 2 bases and 9 bases, there was a span of 14 bases. The origin of this receptor is a woman of 80 years or more with acute or convalescent COVID-19. Sequenced material: peripheral blood. The chain recombines TRBV6-1 with TRBJ1-5, with D unresolved. The CDR3 bases are TGTGCCAGCAGTGAACTAGAGCGTTGGTCGCCCCAGCATTTT. Protein product: CASSELERWSPQHF.